What follows are 10 T cell receptor beta chains derived from one specimen sequenced in a study of T cell responses to AZD1222 COVID-19 vaccine. The repertoire was sequenced with immunoSEQ multiplex PCR; TCRdb's copy has only in-frame clones and lacks some. The sample contains under 200,000 clones, just over 90% of which appear only once. The starting material was peripheral blood, obtained on day 0 of AZD1222 vaccination. The source of these receptors is an adult in good health.

The chain couples TRBV7-9 to TRBJ1-2, with 12 nucleotides matching TRBD1. Germline CDR1 SEHNR, CDR2 FQNEAQ (reference sequence). Unmatched junction bases numbered 9, after V lost 4 bases and J lost 6 bases. The CDR3 has 16 residues. This CDR3 is CASSSWDRGQKDGYTF. As DNA, the CDR3 is TGTGCCAGCAGCTCATGGGACAGGGGGCAAAAAGATGGCTACACCTTC.

The CDR3: CASSLRGVGTNEKLFF. CDR3 bases: TGTGCCAGCAGCTTACGAGGGGTAGGGACTAATGAAAAACTGTTTTTT. The genes are TRBV7-9 and TRBJ1-4; maybe TRBD1 (5 bases). The germline gives CDR1 SEHNR, CDR2 FQNEAQ (reference sequence). Trimming cost V 2 bases and J 2 bases, with 12 bases left between them. This CDR3 comprises 16 residues.

This chain connects TRBV6-5 to TRBJ1-2; the match to TRBD1 covers 7 bases. CDR3 length: 14 amino acids. CDR1 and CDR2 from the germline V gene are MNHEY and SVGAGI. The V gene end was trimmed by 6 bases and the J gene end by 3 bases; junction bases not matched to a gene: 7. Here the CDR3 reads CASRGWDRYYGYTF. CDR3 bases: TGTGCCAGCAGGGGGTGGGACAGATACTATGGCTACACCTTC.

CDR3 nucleotide sequence: TGTGCCAGCAGTTCCCCCTGGAGGAGAGAGACCCAGTACTTC. Protein: CASSSPWRRETQYF. V gene TRBV6-2 or TRBV6-3 combines with J gene TRBJ2-5; weak D call: TRBD2 (5 bases). The CDR3 is 14 amino acids. Germline V CDR1 and CDR2: MNHEY, SVGEGT. V was pared by 4 bases and J by 4 bases, with 13 bases between.

The V and J genes are TRBV7-2 and TRBJ1-1; a weak D match, TRBD1 (6 bases). The germline V gene has CDR1 SGHTA and CDR2 FQGNSA. The V gene lost 3 bases and the J gene lost 4 bases, with 12 bases spanning the gap. The CDR3 contains 14 residues. The CDR3 sequence: CASSFKGGGTEAFF. CDR3 sequence (DNA): TGTGCCAGCAGCTTTAAGGGGGGGGGCACTGAAGCTTTCTTT.

This chain links TRBV3-1 (or the pseudogene TRBV3-2) with TRBJ1-2; D is undetermined. With 1 base removed from V and 6 bases from J, the gap between germline ends came to 6 bases. CDR3 length equals 12 residues. Germline V gene data show CDR1 as LGHDT and CDR2 as YNNKEL (reference sequence). The CDR3 DNA sequence: TGTGCCAGCAGCCAAGGACTCCATGGCTACACCTTC. Its protein is CASSQGLHGYTF.

The chain combines TRBV27 with TRBJ1-2, with 7 positions matching TRBD1. The CDR3 extends over 13 amino acids. From germline, CDR1 is MNHEY and CDR2 SMNVEV (reference sequence). The J segment lost 8 bases and the V segment lost 3 bases, leaving 6 bases of the junction unmatched. The CDR3 nucleotides are TGTGCCAGCAGTTTGGGACAGAGCCTAGGCTACACCTTC. Translation gives CASSLGQSLGYTF.

This chain joins TRBV29-1 and TRBJ2-1; the match to TRBD2 covers 14 bases. V trimming: 4 bases; J trimming: 9 bases; junction bases outside the gene matches: 11. The CDR3 extends over 16 amino acids. The germline V gene has CDR1 SQVTM and CDR2 ANQGSEA. CDR3 amino acids: CSVGGTSGRIVGEQFF. CDR3 sequence (DNA): TGCAGCGTTGGGGGGACTAGCGGGAGAATAGTGGGTGAGCAGTTCTTC.

In DNA, the CDR3 is TGTGCCAGCCGACATAGCGGGAGTGAGTACGCAGATACGCAGTATTTT. Amino acids: CASRHSGSEYADTQYF. This chain connects TRBV3-1 (or the pseudogene TRBV3-2) to TRBJ2-3; 9 bases align to TRBD2. Germline CDR1 reads LGHDT; CDR2 reads YNNKEL (reference sequence). V lost 8 bases and J lost 4; bases outside the gene matches: 13. The CDR3 extends over 16 amino acids.

This clone was detected once. The chain recombines TRBV7-9 with TRBJ1-1, with 7 bases lining up with TRBD1. Looked up from germline, CDR1 is SEHNR and CDR2 is FQNEAQ (reference sequence). CDR3 size: 13 residues. V trimming: 1 base; J trimming: 8 bases; junction bases outside the gene matches: 4. CDR3 nucleotides: TGTGCCAGCAGCTTAGAAAGGGGGCAGGAAGCTTTCTTT. It yields the protein CASSLERGQEAFF.